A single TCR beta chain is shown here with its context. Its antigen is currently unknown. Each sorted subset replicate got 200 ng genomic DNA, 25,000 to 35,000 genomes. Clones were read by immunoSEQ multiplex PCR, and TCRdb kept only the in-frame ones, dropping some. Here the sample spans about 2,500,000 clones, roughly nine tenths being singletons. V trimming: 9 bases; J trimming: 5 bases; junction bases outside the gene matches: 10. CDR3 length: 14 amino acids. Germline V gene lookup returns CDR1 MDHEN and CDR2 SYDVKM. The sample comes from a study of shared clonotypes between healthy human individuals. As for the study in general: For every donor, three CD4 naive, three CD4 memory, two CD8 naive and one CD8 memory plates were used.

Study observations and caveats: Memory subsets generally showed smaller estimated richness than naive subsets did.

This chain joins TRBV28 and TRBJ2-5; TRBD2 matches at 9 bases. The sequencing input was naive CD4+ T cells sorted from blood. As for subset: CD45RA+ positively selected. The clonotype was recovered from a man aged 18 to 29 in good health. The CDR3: CASERGALGETQYF. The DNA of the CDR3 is TGTGCCAGTGAGCGGGGGGCCTTAGGGGAGACCCAGTACTTC. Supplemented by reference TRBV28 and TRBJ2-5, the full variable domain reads DVKVTQSSRYLVKRTGEKVFLECVQDMDHENMFWYRQDPGLGLRLIYFSYDVKMKEKGDIPEGYSVSREKKERFSLILESASTNQTSMYLCASERGALGETQYFGPGTRLLVL.